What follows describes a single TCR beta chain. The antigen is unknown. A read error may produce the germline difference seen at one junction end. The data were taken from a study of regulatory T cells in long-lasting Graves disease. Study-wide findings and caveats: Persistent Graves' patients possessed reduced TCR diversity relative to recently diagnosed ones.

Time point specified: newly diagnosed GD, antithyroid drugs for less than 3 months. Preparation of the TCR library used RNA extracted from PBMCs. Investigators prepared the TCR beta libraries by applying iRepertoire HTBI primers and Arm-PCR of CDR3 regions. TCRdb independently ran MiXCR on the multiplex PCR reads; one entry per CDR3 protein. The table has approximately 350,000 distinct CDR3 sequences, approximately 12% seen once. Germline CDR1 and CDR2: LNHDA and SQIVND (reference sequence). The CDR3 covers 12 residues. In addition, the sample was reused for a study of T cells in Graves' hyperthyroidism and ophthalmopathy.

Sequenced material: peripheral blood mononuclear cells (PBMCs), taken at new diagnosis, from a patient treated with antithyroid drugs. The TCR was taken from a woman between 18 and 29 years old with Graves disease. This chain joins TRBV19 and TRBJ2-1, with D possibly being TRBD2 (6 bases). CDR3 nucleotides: TGTGCCAGTGAGGCGGGATACAATGAGCAGTCCTTC. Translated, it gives CASEAGYNEQSF.